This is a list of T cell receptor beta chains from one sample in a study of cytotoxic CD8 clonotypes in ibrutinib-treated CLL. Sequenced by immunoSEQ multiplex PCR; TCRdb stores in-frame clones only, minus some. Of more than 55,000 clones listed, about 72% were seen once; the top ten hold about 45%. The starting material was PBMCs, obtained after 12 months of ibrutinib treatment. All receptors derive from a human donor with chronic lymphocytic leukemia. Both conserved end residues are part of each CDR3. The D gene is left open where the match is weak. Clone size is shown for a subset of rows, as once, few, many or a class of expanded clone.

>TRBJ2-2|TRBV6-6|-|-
TGTGCCAGCAGAAACGGACCGAACACCGGGGAGCTGTTTTTT
CASRNGPNTGELFF
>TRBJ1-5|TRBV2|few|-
TGTGCCAGCAGGGCGGACAGTAGCAATCAGCCCCAGCATTTT
CASRADSSNQPQHF
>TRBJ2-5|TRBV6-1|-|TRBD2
TGTGCCAGCAGTGCTCTAGCGGGAGCTAGATGGGGACAAGAGACCCAGTACTTC
CASSALAGARWGQETQYF
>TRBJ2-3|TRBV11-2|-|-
TGTGCCAGCAGCCCCGGGGGTAGCACAGATACGCAGTATTTT
CASSPGGSTDTQYF
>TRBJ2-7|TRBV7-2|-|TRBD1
TGTGCCAGCAGCCGCACTTCGGGACAGGGGTTCGGGCAGTACTTC
CASSRTSGQGFGQYF
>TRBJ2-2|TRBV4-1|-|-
TGCGCCAGCAGCCAAGTCCCGGGACATTTTCCCGGGGAGCTGTTTTTT
CASSQVPGHFPGELFF
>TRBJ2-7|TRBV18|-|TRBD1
TGTGCCAGCTCACCAGGGACAGGGAGCCCCTACGAGCAGTACTTC
CASSPGTGSPYEQYF
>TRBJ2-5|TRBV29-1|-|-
TGCAGCGTTCTGCACTTTGAGACCCAGTACTTC
CSVLHFETQYF
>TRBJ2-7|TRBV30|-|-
TGTGCCTGGAGTGGAGAGAGGCCCTACGAGCAGTACTTC
CAWSGERPYEQYF
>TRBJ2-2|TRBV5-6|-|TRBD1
TGTGCCAGCAGCTTGTTGGACAGGGTGTCCGGGGAGCTGTTTTTT
CASSLLDRVSGELFF
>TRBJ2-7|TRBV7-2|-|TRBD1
TGTGCCAGCAGCTTAGGAGGGACAGTCACCTACGAGCAGTACTTC
CASSLGGTVTYEQYF
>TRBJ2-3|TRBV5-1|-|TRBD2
TGCGCCAGCAGCTGGCGGGAGGTTACAGATACGCAGTATTTT
CASSWREVTDTQYF
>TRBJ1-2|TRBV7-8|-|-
TGTGCCAGCAGCCCCTCCATCGACTATGGCTACACCTTC
CASSPSIDYGYTF
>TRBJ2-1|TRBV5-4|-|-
TGTGCCAGCAGCTTGGGTCTAGCGAGTTACAATGAGCAGTTCTTC
CASSLGLASYNEQFF
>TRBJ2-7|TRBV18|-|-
TGTGCCAGCTCACCACCGGGCAGGGGCCTATACGAGCAGTACTTC
CASSPPGRGLYEQYF
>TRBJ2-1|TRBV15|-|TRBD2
TGTGCCACCAGCAGAGATCCCCCTAGCGGACGATACTCCTACAATGAGCAGTTCTTC
CATSRDPPSGRYSYNEQFF
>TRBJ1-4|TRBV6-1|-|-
TGTGCCAGCAGTGACAACCCCGGGGGAATTGAAAAACTGTTTTTT
CASSDNPGGIEKLFF
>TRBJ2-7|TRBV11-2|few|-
TGTGCCAGCAGCCAGCTGACCGTTGAGCGGAGCTCCTACGAGCAGTACTTC
CASSQLTVERSSYEQYF
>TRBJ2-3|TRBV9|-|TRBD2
TGTGCCAGCAGCCCAAGTTGGGGGGGAGATACGCAGTATTTT
CASSPSWGGDTQYF
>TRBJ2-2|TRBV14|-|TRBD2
TGTGCCAGCAGCCAACGTGCTTATCTAGCGGGGTCCGGGGAGCTGTTTTTT
CASSQRAYLAGSGELFF
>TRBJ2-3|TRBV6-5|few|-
TGTGCCAGCAGTTACTCGATTAAGGCTACGCAGTATTTT
CASSYSIKATQYF
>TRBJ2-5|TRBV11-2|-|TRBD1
TGTGCCAGCAGCTCGCCAGGGGGTGAGACCCAGTACTTC
CASSSPGGETQYF
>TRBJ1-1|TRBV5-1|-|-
TGCGCCAGCAGCCTGCAAGGATCAGGGGAGCGACGGAACACTGAAGCTTTCTTT
CASSLQGSGERRNTEAFF
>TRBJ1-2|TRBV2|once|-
TGTGCCAGCAGCTTCCGGAGGGGGGCTTTGGACTATGGCTACACCTTC
CASSFRRGALDYGYTF
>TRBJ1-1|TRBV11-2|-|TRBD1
TGTGCCAGCAGCACACACAGGGGGCGTACTGAAGCTTTCTTT
CASSTHRGRTEAFF
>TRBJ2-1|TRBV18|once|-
TGTGCCAGCTCACCAGCTTACAGAGAAGCCAATGAGCAGTTCTTC
CASSPAYREANEQFF
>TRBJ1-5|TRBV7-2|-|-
TGTGCCAGCAGCTTAGCGCTACGCAATCAGCCCCAGCATTTT
CASSLALRNQPQHF
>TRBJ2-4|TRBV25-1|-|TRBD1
TGTGCCAGCAGTGCGGACAGGGCGTCCAAAAACATTCAGTACTTC
CASSADRASKNIQYF
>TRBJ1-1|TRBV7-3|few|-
TGTGCCAGCAGCCTACAAGGTAGGGTGACTGAAGCTTTCTTT
CASSLQGRVTEAFF
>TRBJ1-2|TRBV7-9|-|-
TGTGCCAGCAGCTTGCGCAGAAGGCTAAACTATGGCTACACCTTC
CASSLRRRLNYGYTF
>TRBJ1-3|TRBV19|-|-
TGTGCCAGTATTTCCGCCCGGTGGCCCTCTGGAAACACCATATATTTT
CASISARWPSGNTIYF
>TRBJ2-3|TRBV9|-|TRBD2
TGTGCCAGCAGCGCCAGTGGACTAGCTAGCACAGATACGCAGTATTTT
CASSASGLASTDTQYF
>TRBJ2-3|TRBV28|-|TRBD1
TGTGCCAGCAGTTTAGCACAGGGGGCAACAGATACGCAGTATTTT
CASSLAQGATDTQYF
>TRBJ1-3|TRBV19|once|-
TGTGCCAGTAGGCAGGGAAACTCTGGAAACACCATATATTTT
CASRQGNSGNTIYF
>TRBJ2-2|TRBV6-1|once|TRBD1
TGTGCCAGCAGACGGACAGGGGAGGGATTCGGGGAGCTGTTTTTT
CASRRTGEGFGELFF
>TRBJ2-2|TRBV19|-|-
TGTGCCAGTAGTATCGACGCGGCACCTAGTCGGACCGGGGAGCTGTTTTTT
CASSIDAAPSRTGELFF
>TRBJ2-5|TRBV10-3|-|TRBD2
TGTGCCATCAGTGAGACTAGCGGCCAAGAGACCCAGTACTTC
CAISETSGQETQYF
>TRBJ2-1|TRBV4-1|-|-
TGCGCCAGCAGCCAAGATTGGGCCCCGGGGGCAGGTAACAATGAGCAGTTCTTC
CASSQDWAPGAGNNEQFF
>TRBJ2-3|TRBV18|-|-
TGTGCCAGCTCACCACAGGGTTTTGGTACGACAGATACGCAGTATTTT
CASSPQGFGTTDTQYF
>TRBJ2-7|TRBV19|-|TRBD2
TGTGCCAGTAGTATTGGGAGGCGGGAGTATTTTCCCGAGCAGTACTTC
CASSIGRREYFPEQYF
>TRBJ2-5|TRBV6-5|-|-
TGTGCCAGCAGTTACTCGGGACTGACGTACCAAGAGACCCAGTACTTC
CASSYSGLTYQETQYF
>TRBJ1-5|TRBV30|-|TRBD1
TGTGCCTGGAGTTCCCCGCTCAGCAGGGGGCCAGATCAGCCCCAGCATTTT
CAWSSPLSRGPDQPQHF
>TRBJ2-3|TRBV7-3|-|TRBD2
TGTGCCAGCAGCCCTAGCGGGAGGTTTCCAGATACGCAGTATTTT
CASSPSGRFPDTQYF
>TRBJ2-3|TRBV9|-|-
TGTGCCAGCAGCGTAGGTCCACACAGCACAGATACGCAGTATTTT
CASSVGPHSTDTQYF
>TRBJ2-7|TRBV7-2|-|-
TGTGCCAGCAGCCTGAGGGGCCCGGGCTCCTACGAGCAGTACTTC
CASSLRGPGSYEQYF
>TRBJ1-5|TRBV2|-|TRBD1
TGTGCCAGCAGTTGGGACAGGAATCAGCCCCAGCATTTT
CASSWDRNQPQHF
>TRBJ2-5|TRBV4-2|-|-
TGTGCCAGCAGCCAAGAGCCAGAACAAGAGACCCAGTACTTC
CASSQEPEQETQYF
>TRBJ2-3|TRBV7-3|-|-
TGTGCCAGCAGCTTAAGCTGGACAGATACGCAGTATTTT
CASSLSWTDTQYF
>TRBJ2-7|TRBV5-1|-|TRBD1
TGCGCCAGCAGCTTGGTCCCGGGACAGGTCGGGGACGAGCAGTACTTC
CASSLVPGQVGDEQYF
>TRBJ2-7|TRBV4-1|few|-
TGCGCCAGCAGCAGAAACCCGGGACAAGGGATTCAGGAGCAGTACTTC
CASSRNPGQGIQEQYF
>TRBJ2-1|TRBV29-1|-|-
TGCAGCGTTGAAGCTAGATACAATGAGCAGTTCTTC
CSVEARYNEQFF
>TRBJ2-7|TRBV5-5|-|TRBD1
TGTGCCAGCAGCTTGGCCACCTCGAGGGACAGCTCCTACGAGCAGTACTTC
CASSLATSRDSSYEQYF
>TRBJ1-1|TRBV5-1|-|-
TGCGCCAGCAGCCCCCGACGGCGGGAAAACACTGAAGCTTTCTTT
CASSPRRRENTEAFF
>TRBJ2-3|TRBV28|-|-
TGTGCCAGCAGGGAACTCGGGGCAAACCCAGATACGCAGTATTTT
CASRELGANPDTQYF
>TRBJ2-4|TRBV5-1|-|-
TGCGCCAGCAGCTTGGCCCCGGGCCTAGACATTCAGTACTTC
CASSLAPGLDIQYF
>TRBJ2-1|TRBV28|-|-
TGTGCCAGCAGCCCCCCAGTACCCAACAATGAGCAGTTCTTC
CASSPPVPNNEQFF
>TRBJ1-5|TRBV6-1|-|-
TGTGCCAGCAGTGACGGCGGCCCCAGGGTGCCCCAGCATTTT
CASSDGGPRVPQHF
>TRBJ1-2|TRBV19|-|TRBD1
TGTGCCAGTAATAGACCCGGACAGGGCCATGGCTACACCTTC
CASNRPGQGHGYTF